One and the same sample provided the 31 T cell receptor beta chains below, sequenced in a study of T cells after somatic rescue of genetic block (dated by TCRdb to 2018 to 2021). The protocol used for the library was the immunoSEQ multiplex PCR assay. In its TCRdb copy, this immuneACCESS table keeps in-frame sequences only and misses some clones. Where compared with another copy, unresolved V genes explain less than half of these, and the others have no known cause. The sample table holds approximately 65,000 clones, of which about nine tenths were seen once. Roughly 2.8% of the sample goes to the ten largest clones. The specimen sequenced was peripheral blood mononuclear cells (PBMCs). These receptors originate from a man aged 40-49 years.

The chain uses TRBV19 and TRBJ2-1; 7 nucleotides line up with TRBD2. This CDR3 has 11 residues. CDR1 is LNHDA and CDR2 is SQIVND in the germline V gene (reference sequence). V was clipped by 7 bases and J by 7 bases; unmatched bases: 1. The CDR3 bases are TGTGCCAGTACCGGGAGGAATGAGCAGTTCTTC. Encoded protein: CASTGRNEQFF.

This clone appeared once. The chain joins TRBV29-1 to TRBJ2-7; D gene ambiguous. Trimming removed 7 bases at V and 3 bases at J, with 19 bases between. The length of the CDR3 is 14 residues. The germline gives CDR1 SQVTM, CDR2 ANQGSEA. The CDR3 nucleotides read TGCAGCGCAGGAAGGTCTAGGTACTTCTACGAGCAGTACTTC. It specifies CSAGRSRYFYEQYF.

The chain links TRBV4-3 to TRBJ2-1; 11 bases map to TRBD2. The trim removed 4 bases at V and 6 bases at J, leaving 5 bases unmatched. Germline lookup yields CDR1 LGHNA and CDR2 YSLEER. The CDR3 sequence is 15 residues long. The CDR3 here is CASSLTSGSFNEQFF. The CDR3 coding sequence is TGCGCCAGCAGCCTAACTAGCGGGAGCTTCAATGAGCAGTTCTTC.

J is TRBJ2-7 and V is TRBV5-4; 10 bases line up with TRBD1. Trimming took 4 bases from V and 4 from J; bases not matched to a gene: 8. The germline V gene has CDR1 SGHNT and CDR2 YYREEE (reference sequence). The CDR3 runs 15 residues. CDR3 amino acids: CASSLGTGEGYEQYF. CDR3 DNA sequence: TGTGCCAGCAGCCTGGGGACAGGGGAGGGGTACGAGCAGTACTTC.

This sequence joins TRBV6-1 and TRBJ1-1; D gene ambiguous. CDR1 and CDR2 from the germline V gene are MNHNS and SASEGT. This CDR3 region has 13 residues. The V and J ends lost 4 bases and 3 bases respectively, with 9 bases between them. CDR3 nucleotides: TGTGCCAGCAGTGGGGTATATGACACTGAAGCTTTCTTT. It yields the protein CASSGVYDTEAFF.

The chain is built from TRBV5-6 and TRBJ1-1, with D possibly TRBD1 on 6 matching bases. Germline values: CDR1 SGHDT, CDR2 YYEEEE. This CDR3 is built from 14 residues. Trimming took off 4 bases at V and 0 bases at J, with 10 bases between the two ends. The CDR3 sequence: CASSHGTLNTEAFF. CDR3 nucleotide sequence: TGTGCCAGCAGCCACGGGACATTGAACACTGAAGCTTTCTTT.

This clone has a single count. This sequence joins TRBV5-1 and TRBJ2-5; D gene ambiguous. Gene TRBJ2-7 matches the end of the DNA better, so the J call may be wrong. This CDR3 has 13 amino acids. Germline V gene sequence: CDR1 SGHRS, CDR2 YFSETQ. CDR3 amino acids: CASSLDSPYEQYF. CDR3 DNA sequence: TGCGCCAGCAGCTTGGATAGCCCCTACGAGCAGTACTTC.

The J gene is TRBJ1-2, the V gene TRBV19; D might be TRBD1 (6 bases). The CDR3 runs 14 residues. CDR1 and CDR2 (germline): LNHDA, SQIVND (reference sequence). The ends were cut back, 5 bases at V and 8 bases at J, with 18 bases in the middle. CDR3: CASSDRRGGVGYTF. The DNA for the CDR3 is TGTGCCAGTAGTGACAGGAGGGGCGGCGTGGGCTACACCTTC. Using reference TRBV19 and TRBJ1-2 for the parts outside the CDR3, the full variable domain is DGGITQSPKYLFRKEGQNVTLSCEQNLNHDAMYWYRQDPGQGLRLIYYSQIVNDFQKGDIAEGYSVSREKKESFPLTVTSAQKNPTAFYLCASSDRRGGVGYTFGSGTRLTVV.

This clone was counted a single time. The CDR3 coding sequence is TGTGCCAGCAGCGTAGGACAGGGGAAAAACATTCAGTACTTC. Residues: CASSVGQGKNIQYF. The rearrangement uses TRBV9 and TRBJ2-4; 8 bases fit TRBD1. The CDR3 is made up of 14 amino acids. Germline V gene sequence: CDR1 SGDLS, CDR2 YYNGEE. V dropped 0 bases and J dropped 4; count of bases not matched to a gene: 0.

The table lists this clone with a few counts. The genes are TRBV5-1 and TRBJ1-1; 8 bases are shared with TRBD1. V shed 5 bases and J 6 bases; nucleotides not matched to a gene: 3. Germline values: CDR1 SGHRS, CDR2 YFSETQ. CDR3 length equals 12 residues. As DNA, the CDR3 is TGCGCCAGCAGTACAGGGGGTCCTGAAGCTTTCTTT. It specifies CASSTGGPEAFF.

This rearrangement joins TRBV6-1 to TRBJ1-1; D uncertain. V lost 1 base and J lost 7, with 13 bases in between. Germline V CDR1 and CDR2: MNHNS, SASEGT. This CDR3 comprises 14 residues. In DNA form, the CDR3 reads TGTGCCAGCAGTGAAGAGGGCCCCTGGGGTGAAGCTTTCTTT. Residues: CASSEEGPWGEAFF.

This clone is a singleton in its sample. This chain connects TRBV14 to TRBJ1-1; D is unresolved. In germline, CDR1 is SGHDN, CDR2 FVKESK. CDR3 length: 13 amino acids. The V gene lost 5 bases and the J gene lost 2 bases, with 9 bases spanning the gap. The CDR3 DNA is TGTGCCAGCAGCTTACAGAGTAACACTGAAGCTTTCTTT. Residues: CASSLQSNTEAFF.

The chain is built from TRBV6-5 and TRBJ2-4; 7 nucleotides agree with TRBD1. J was trimmed by 3 bases and V by 9 bases; bases with no gene match: 5. Germline CDR1 MNHEY, CDR2 SVGAGI. The CDR3 sequence is 13 residues long. CDR3 bases: TGTGCCAGTTCCCGACAGGGCAAAAACATTCAGTACTTC. This sequence encodes CASSRQGKNIQYF.

The rearrangement joins TRBV5-4 to TRBJ2-7, with a possible D match to TRBD1 (6 bases). The CDR3 is 14 residues long. Trimming shortened V by 4 bases and J by 0 bases, and 11 bases separated the two germline ends. Germline V gene lookup returns CDR1 SGHNT and CDR2 YYREEE (reference sequence). The CDR3 coding sequence is TGTGCCAGCAGCATAGGACAGACCTCCTACGAGCAGTACTTC. This sequence encodes CASSIGQTSYEQYF.

The gene calls are TRBV19 and TRBJ2-1, with D perhaps assigned TRBD1 or TRBD2 (5 bases each). V was trimmed by 7 bases and J by 4 bases, leaving 17 bases between them. The CDR3 length is 15 residues. Germline V lookup: CDR1 LNHDA, CDR2 SQIVND (reference sequence). The CDR3 DNA reads as TGTGCCAGTACCATGGGGACCCGTTCTTACAATGAGCAGTTCTTC. Translating it yields CASTMGTRSYNEQFF.

The gene calls are TRBV27 and TRBJ2-5, with D possibly TRBD2 on 7 matching bases. V lost 1 base and J 4 bases, leaving 13 bases between the germline ends. The CDR3 has 15 residues. Germline-derived CDR1 and CDR2 are MNHEY and SMNVEV (reference sequence). The CDR3 loop reads CASSLWSRGGETQYF. The CDR3 DNA sequence: TGTGCCAGCAGTTTATGGTCAAGGGGGGGAGAGACCCAGTACTTC.

J is TRBJ1-2 and V is TRBV6-4; tentatively, D is TRBD1 (6 bases). Trimming shortened V by 7 bases and J by 3 bases, and 18 bases separated the two germline ends. This CDR3 spans 15 amino acids. Germline V gene sequence: CDR1 MRHNA, CDR2 SNTAGT. The CDR3 sequence is CASNPNPGQDYGYTF. The CDR3 nucleotides read TGTGCCAGCAATCCAAACCCGGGACAAGACTATGGCTACACCTTC.

This clone is a singleton in its sample. The chain is built from TRBV5-1 and TRBJ2-1; 8 nucleotides align to TRBD1. The CDR3 is 14 residues long. Looked up from germline, CDR1 is SGHRS and CDR2 is YFSETQ. J lost 5 bases, V lost 2 bases, and 3 bases had no gene match. CDR3 loop: CASSFGQGNNEQFF. The CDR3 nucleotides are TGCGCCAGCAGCTTTGGACAGGGCAACAATGAGCAGTTCTTC.

The chain couples TRBV18 to TRBJ2-3, with 8 bases aligning to TRBD2. The trim removed 6 bases at V and 4 bases at J, leaving 15 bases unmatched. The V gene's germline CDR1 is KGHSH and CDR2 LQKENI. This CDR3 has 17 amino acids. In nucleotides, the CDR3 is TGTGCCAGCTCTCCCAGTAGCGGGACATCCCCCCCAGATACGCAGTATTTT. Amino acids: CASSPSSGTSPPDTQYF.

The chain is built from TRBV10-1 and TRBJ1-3; perhaps TRBD1 as D (6 bases). CDR1 is WNHNN and CDR2 is SYGVQD in the germline V gene (reference sequence). V gave up 0 bases and J gave up 2 bases, with 8 bases separating them. This CDR3 is built from 15 residues. The CDR3 loop is CASSESPGAGNTIYF. The CDR3 DNA reads TGCGCCAGCAGTGAGTCCCCAGGGGCTGGAAACACCATATATTTT.

V gene TRBV5-1 combines with J gene TRBJ2-7; TRBD1 aligns across 8 bases. The germline gives CDR1 SGHRS, CDR2 YFSETQ. J gave up 3 bases and V 3 bases, and 8 bases lay outside the gene matches. This CDR3 has 15 residues. The CDR3 is CASSYQTGVIYEQYF. Written as DNA, the CDR3 is TGCGCCAGCAGCTACCAGACAGGGGTTATCTACGAGCAGTACTTC.

The chain combines TRBV7-9 with TRBJ2-7; D gene unclear. The CDR3 is made up of 13 amino acids. The germline CDR1 and CDR2 sequences are SEHNR and FQNEAQ (reference sequence). V was cut by 5 bases and J by 3 bases, with 11 bases left in between. The CDR3: CASSPGSFYEQYF. In DNA, the CDR3 is TGTGCCAGCAGCCCAGGATCCTTCTACGAGCAGTACTTC.

This rearrangement joins TRBV6-6 to TRBJ2-3; D unresolved. Germline V gene data show CDR1 as MNHNY and CDR2 as SVGAGI (reference sequence). The CDR3 has 15 residues. Trimming removed 5 bases from V and 2 bases from J, with 14 bases in between. CDR3 sequence reads: CASSTPGATTDTQYF. The CDR3 DNA follows: TGTGCCAGCAGTACCCCCGGAGCTACCACAGATACGCAGTATTTT.

This chain links TRBV6-5 with TRBJ2-3; 12 nucleotides line up with TRBD2. With 7 bases clipped from V and 10 bases from J, the junction kept 6 bases outside the gene matches. There are 13 residues in the CDR3. CDR1 and CDR2 from the germline V gene are MNHEY and SVGAGI. CDR3 in DNA: TGTGCCAGCACCGGACTAGCGGGGAATCCGCAGTATTTT. It codes for CASTGLAGNPQYF.

This clone appeared a few times. The chain joins TRBV6-1 to TRBJ1-4; TRBD1 matches at 8 bases. The trim removed 2 bases at V and 7 bases at J, leaving 6 bases unmatched. The CDR3 runs 15 residues. Germline CDR1 and CDR2: MNHNS and SASEGT. The CDR3 coding sequence is TGTGCCAGCAGTGAAATCGGGACAGGAAGTGAAAAACTGTTTTTT. Its translation: CASSEIGTGSEKLFF.

The J gene is TRBJ2-5, the V gene TRBV7-7, with TRBD1 identical over 7 bases. Germline assignment: CDR1 SSHAT and CDR2 FNYEAQ (reference sequence). The CDR3 contains 17 residues. V dropped 5 bases and J dropped 5; count of bases not matched to a gene: 17. As DNA, the CDR3 is TGTGCCAGCAGCGAGTTGCACCGACAGGGATTCGAGGAGACCCAGTACTTC. This sequence encodes CASSELHRQGFEETQYF.

The rearrangement links TRBV11-2 to TRBJ1-1; possible D gene TRBD1, 5 bases. CDR3 length equals 14 residues. V lost 3 bases to trimming and J lost 4 bases, with 12 bases between them. Germline-derived CDR1 and CDR2 are SGHAT and FQNNGV. CDR3: CASSFRRDGTEAFF. CDR3 DNA: TGTGCCAGCAGCTTCCGCAGGGACGGCACTGAAGCTTTCTTT.

The chain links TRBV5-1 to TRBJ2-6, with 7 bases aligning to TRBD1. The CDR3 has 17 residues. Germline V gene lookup returns CDR1 SGHRS and CDR2 YFSETQ. The ends lost 2 bases at V and 2 bases at J; junction bases unmatched: 7. CDR3 protein: CASSFDRVRTGANVLTF. The CDR3 region has the DNA TGCGCCAGCAGCTTCGACAGGGTGCGAACTGGGGCCAACGTCCTGACTTTC.

This rearrangement joins TRBV5-6 to TRBJ2-5; D unclear. This CDR3 spans 14 amino acids. Trimming removed 5 bases at V and 0 bases at J, with 11 bases between. CDR1 and CDR2 from the germline V gene are SGHDT and YYEEEE. The CDR3 sequence is CASSQISYQETQYF. CDR3 coding DNA: TGTGCCAGCAGTCAGATATCGTACCAAGAGACCCAGTACTTC.

This chain connects TRBV29-1 to TRBJ2-1; 8 positions agree with TRBD2. The germline V gene has CDR1 SQVTM and CDR2 ANQGSEA. CDR3 length equals 12 residues. Trimming took 6 bases from V and 10 from J; bases not matched to a gene: 8. The CDR3 DNA is TGCAGCGTGGGGCCGCGGGAGGCGGAGCAGTTCTTC. It codes for CSVGPREAEQFF.

The V and J genes are TRBV19 and TRBJ1-1; D is possibly TRBD1 (5 bases). The V and J ends lost 8 bases and 4 bases respectively, with 11 bases between them. This CDR3 spans 12 amino acids. Germline V gene data show CDR1 as LNHDA and CDR2 as SQIVND (reference sequence). The CDR3 sequence: CASGGPATEAFF. CDR3 nucleotides: TGTGCCAGTGGGGGACCGGCCACTGAAGCTTTCTTT.